One sample yielded the 28 T cell receptor beta chains listed below, sequenced in a study of identical twins. Each CDR3 protein gets one entry after TCRdb re-called the 5' RACE reads with MiXCR. The data show approximately 590,000 distinct CDR3 sequences, 9% to 10% seen once. In addition, the sample was reused for a study of yellow fever vaccine responses in identical twins.

The sequencing input was PBMCs. The receptors originated from a woman younger than 30 in good health.

V usage is TRBV5-1 and J usage is TRBJ2-7; D perhaps matches TRBD2 (6 bases). The germline V gene encodes CDR1 SGHRS and CDR2 YFSETQ. V was pared by 4 bases and J by 0 bases, with 11 bases between. The CDR3 contains 14 residues. The CDR3 bases are TGCGCCAGCAGCGGACGGGGGAGCTCCTACGAGCAGTACTTC. Translated, it gives CASSGRGSSYEQYF. Filled out from reference TRBV5-1 and TRBJ2-7, the complete variable domain reads KAGVTQTPRYLIKTRGQQVTLSCSPISGHRSVSWYQQTPGQGLQFLFEYFSETQRNKGNFPGRFSGRQFSNSRSEMNVSTLELGDSALYLCASSGRGSSYEQYFGPGTRLTVT.

There are many counts of this clonotype. J is TRBJ2-7 and V is TRBV7-2; D is perhaps TRBD1 (6 bases). V was pared by 1 base and J by 3 bases, with 10 bases between. The V gene's germline CDR1 is SGHTA and CDR2 FQGNSA. The CDR3 length is 14 residues. CDR3 bases: TGTGCCAGCAGCTTAGGGCAGGGGATCTACGAGCAGTACTTC. It specifies CASSLGQGIYEQYF.

This clonotype appeared a few times. This chain connects TRBV4-2 to TRBJ2-1; D might be TRBD2 (6 bases). From germline, CDR1 is LGHNA and CDR2 YNFKEQ. Trimming cost V 4 bases and J 5 bases, with 18 bases left between them. There are 16 residues in the CDR3. The CDR3 loop is CASSPSTSTLDNEQFF. In nucleotides, the CDR3 is TGTGCCAGCAGCCCCTCCACTAGCACCCTCGACAATGAGCAGTTCTTC.

This clonotype was seen only a few times. This chain links TRBV5-1 with TRBJ2-1, with D possibly matching TRBD2 (5 bases). The CDR3 has 15 amino acids. V was clipped by 4 bases and J by 0 bases, with 11 bases between them. The V gene's germline CDR1 is SGHRS and CDR2 YFSETQ. CDR3 bases: TGCGCCAGCAGCCCGCAAGCGGACTCCTACAATGAGCAGTTCTTC. Its protein is CASSPQADSYNEQFF.

The chain has TRBV6-5 and TRBJ2-3, with D maybe TRBD1 (6 bases). Germline lookup yields CDR1 MNHEY and CDR2 SVGAGI. The CDR3 consists of 15 residues. Trimming removed 6 bases from V and 0 bases from J, with 13 bases in between. Written as DNA, the CDR3 is TGTGCCAGCAGATACAGGGTTGGGAGCACAGATACGCAGTATTTT. Translated, it gives CASRYRVGSTDTQYF.

The rearrangement joins TRBV4-1 to TRBJ2-5; 8 bases map to TRBD1. V gave up 2 bases and J gave up 5 bases; unmatched junction bases: 7. CDR1 MGHRA and CDR2 YSYEKL come from the germline V gene. The CDR3 extends over 15 amino acids. The CDR3 DNA is TGCGCCAGCAGCCAAAGTCTGGGGGACAGGGAGACCCAGTACTTC. Encoded protein: CASSQSLGDRETQYF.

This clonotype came up many times. The chain links TRBV15 to TRBJ1-5; D remains ambiguous. Per germline, CDR1 LNHNV and CDR2 YYDKDF (reference sequence). This CDR3 region has 14 residues. The V gene lost 1 base and the J gene lost 5 bases, with 9 bases spanning the gap. The CDR3 region has the DNA TGTGCCACCAGCAGAGTCGGGTCTGATCAGCCCCAGCATTTT. Its protein is CATSRVGSDQPQHF.

The chain combines TRBV24-1 with TRBJ2-3, with 8 bases fitting TRBD1. Germline trimming cut 9 bases from V and 1 base from J; bases unmatched to any gene: 8. The germline V gene encodes CDR1 KGHDR and CDR2 SFDVKD. The length of the CDR3 is 15 residues. The CDR3 nucleotides are TGTGCCACCGGCATGAAGACAGGGGGCACAGATACGCAGTATTTT. Translating gives CATGMKTGGTDTQYF.

This clonotype was seen a few times. J is TRBJ2-3 and V is TRBV10-3; TRBD1 agrees at 9 bases. V trimming: 4 bases; J trimming: 6 bases; junction bases outside the gene matches: 11. Germline loops: CDR1 ENHRY, CDR2 SYGVKD. The CDR3 has 16 amino acids. The CDR3 protein is CAISVIDRGLVDTQYF. The DNA for the CDR3 is TGTGCCATCAGTGTAATCGACAGGGGGTTGGTCGATACGCAGTATTTT.

This clonotype has just a few counts. CDR3 bases: TGTGCCAGCAGTCCTCACCGGGACTCGGCGGAGACCCAGTACTTC. This sequence encodes CASSPHRDSAETQYF. V usage is TRBV27 and J usage is TRBJ2-5, with D perhaps TRBD2 (6 bases). V was cut by 5 bases and J by 5 bases, with 18 bases left in between. This CDR3 has 15 amino acids. Germline V gene data show CDR1 as MNHEY and CDR2 as SMNVEV (reference sequence).

This clonotype was recorded at least ten times. The rearrangement links TRBV5-5 to TRBJ2-3, with 8 bases that match TRBD1. Trimming removed 6 bases from V and 1 base from J; junction bases left unmatched: 4. Germline CDR1 SGHKS, CDR2 YYEKEE (reference sequence). The CDR3 totals 14 residues. This CDR3 is CASTRGPGTDTQYF. The CDR3 coding sequence is TGTGCCAGCACCAGGGGGCCTGGCACAGATACGCAGTATTTT.

The rearrangement uses TRBV30 and TRBJ1-3, with D unresolved. In germline, CDR1 is GTSNPN, CDR2 SVGIG (reference sequence). This CDR3 has 12 amino acids. The V end was cut by 3 bases, the J end by 2 bases, with 5 bases between. CDR3 sequence: CAWRVAGNTIYF. The CDR3, as DNA: TGTGCCTGGAGAGTGGCTGGAAACACCATATATTTT.

Many counts were recorded for this clonotype. The chain links TRBV7-8 to TRBJ2-6, with a weak D call TRBD1 (5 bases). The germline gives CDR1 SGHVS, CDR2 FQNEAQ. There are 16 residues in the CDR3. V shed 5 bases and J shed 0 bases, with 11 bases lying between them. Here the CDR3 reads CASSLRQTSGANVLTF. CDR3 DNA sequence: TGTGCCAGCAGCCTTAGACAGACCTCTGGGGCCAACGTCCTGACTTTC.

A few counts support this clonotype. The gene calls are TRBV5-1 and TRBJ2-1; 11 bases match TRBD2. This CDR3 region has 16 residues. Germline values: CDR1 SGHRS, CDR2 YFSETQ. Trimming at V came to 3 bases and at J to 5 bases, leaving 7 bases not matched to a gene. CDR3 protein: CASSSETSGGNNEQFF. In DNA form, the CDR3 reads TGCGCCAGCAGCTCCGAAACTAGCGGGGGCAACAATGAGCAGTTCTTC.

This clonotype has ten or more counts. This chain joins TRBV30 and TRBJ2-7, with a weak D call TRBD1 (5 bases). The germline V and J ends were trimmed by 2 bases and 7 bases, with 12 bases remaining between them. The germline gives CDR1 GTSNPN, CDR2 SVGIG (reference sequence). The CDR3 covers 12 residues. The CDR3 sequence is CAWSKQALEQYF. In DNA form, the CDR3 reads TGTGCCTGGAGTAAACAGGCGCTTGAGCAGTACTTC.

This clonotype was found many times. The J gene is TRBJ1-5, the V gene TRBV4-1, with D perhaps TRBD1 (5 bases). Germline-derived CDR1 and CDR2 are MGHRA and YSYEKL. V lost 4 bases, J lost 0 bases, and 10 bases lay in between. The CDR3 totals 15 residues. The CDR3 DNA reads as TGCGCCAGCAGCCGTTCGCAGGGTAGCAATCAGCCCCAGCATTTT. Its protein product is CASSRSQGSNQPQHF.

The sample holds a few counts of this clonotype. The rearrangement links TRBV7-2 to TRBJ2-5, with D perhaps being TRBD1 or TRBD2 (5 bases each). This CDR3 comprises 15 residues. V lost 5 bases and J 3 bases, leaving 16 bases between the germline ends. The germline CDR1 and CDR2 sequences are SGHTA and FQGNSA. The CDR3 loop is CASSRDPRREETQYF. For the CDR3, the DNA is TGTGCCAGCAGCCGGGACCCCAGGAGAGAAGAGACCCAGTACTTC.

This clonotype was detected many times. V is TRBV10-3 and J is TRBJ2-3; TRBD1 matches at 11 bases. The V and J ends lost 8 bases and 4 bases, in that order; junction bases with no gene match: 5. Per the germline V gene, CDR1 is ENHRY and CDR2 is SYGVKD. The CDR3 runs to 14 residues. CDR3 sequence (DNA): TGTGCCATCGCAGGACAGGGGGCCTCAGATACGCAGTATTTT. Its translation: CAIAGQGASDTQYF.

This clonotype came up many times. The chain employs TRBV4-1 and TRBJ2-1; no definite D call. The CDR3 length is 15 residues. Germline loops: CDR1 MGHRA, CDR2 YSYEKL. The V end was cut by 0 bases, the J end by 3 bases, with 9 bases between. The CDR3, as DNA: TGCGCCAGCAGCCAAGATCCTTCGGACTACAATGAGCAGTTCTTC. This codes for CASSQDPSDYNEQFF.

The chain links TRBV4-3 to TRBJ2-1, with TRBD1 as a possible D gene (5 bases). There are 14 residues in the CDR3. CDR1 and CDR2 (germline): LGHNA, YSLEER. Trimming stripped 3 bases from V and 4 bases from J, with 10 bases between. In DNA, the CDR3 is TGCGCCAGCAGCCATTCTCAGGGATACAATGAGCAGTTCTTC. Amino acids: CASSHSQGYNEQFF.

The genes are TRBV6-2 or TRBV6-3 and TRBJ1-5; tentative D call: TRBD1 (5 bases). The CDR3 runs 16 residues. The V end lost 5 bases, the J end lost 1 base, and 15 bases lay between the germline ends. Germline-derived CDR1 and CDR2 are MNHEY and SVGEGT. CDR3 in amino acids: CASSPSGAKSNQPQHF. The DNA of the CDR3 is TGTGCCAGCAGTCCCAGTGGGGCGAAAAGCAATCAGCCCCAGCATTTT.

This clonotype was detected many times. The rearrangement uses TRBV11-2 and TRBJ1-1; perhaps TRBD1 as D (6 bases). The ends were cut back, 1 base at V and 4 bases at J, with 16 bases in the middle. In germline, CDR1 is SGHAT, CDR2 FQNNGV. The length of the CDR3 is 16 residues. The CDR3 region has the DNA TGTGCCAGCAGCTTAGTCTCCGGGGGGCTCGGCACTGAAGCTTTCTTT. Its protein is CASSLVSGGLGTEAFF.

There are many counts of this clonotype. The chain joins TRBV2 to TRBJ1-5, with 9 bases fitting TRBD1. The CDR3 length is 15 residues. The V gene's germline CDR1 is SNHLY and CDR2 FYNNEI. V lost 6 bases to trimming and J lost 4 bases; unmatched junction nucleotides: 7. The CDR3 DNA sequence: TGTGCCAGCAGGTCACAGGGGGCGCAGAATCAGCCCCAGCATTTT. It yields the protein CASRSQGAQNQPQHF. The full variable domain, completed using reference TRBV2 and TRBJ1-5, is EPEVTQTPSHQVTQMGQEVILRCVPISNHLYFYWYRQILGQKVEFLVSFYNNEISEKSEIFDDQFSVERPDGSNFTLKIRSTKLEDSAMYFCASRSQGAQNQPQHFGDGTRLSIL.

This clonotype appeared many times. The V call is TRBV7-2, the J call TRBJ2-5; TRBD1 aligns across 8 bases. The trim removed 7 bases at V and 4 bases at J, leaving 5 bases unmatched. CDR3 length equals 13 residues. Germline V gives CDR1 SGHTA, CDR2 FQGNSA. In DNA form, the CDR3 reads TGTGCCAGCAATGGACAGGGCCGAGAGACCCAGTACTTC. Translating it yields CASNGQGRETQYF.

The table lists this clonotype with many counts. This chain joins TRBV29-1 and TRBJ2-2; D possibly corresponds to TRBD1 (6 bases). V lost 6 bases to trimming and J lost 2 bases, with 10 bases between them. The CDR3 sequence is 13 residues long. Germline-derived CDR1 and CDR2 are SQVTM and ANQGSEA. CDR3 nucleotide sequence: TGCAGCGTCTACAGGGTAAACACCGGGGAGCTGTTTTTT. This codes for CSVYRVNTGELFF.

The sample holds a few counts of this clonotype. The chain has TRBV13 and TRBJ2-3; 12 bases align to TRBD1. The CDR3 runs to 19 residues. Trimming removed 3 bases from V and 3 bases from J; junction bases left unmatched: 13. Looked up from germline, CDR1 is PRHDT and CDR2 is FYEKMQ (reference sequence). For the CDR3, the DNA is TGTGCCAGCAGCTTCTCGTTAGGGACAGGGGGCGCCCGGACAGATACGCAGTATTTT. Amino acid sequence: CASSFSLGTGGARTDTQYF.

The sample holds a few counts of this clonotype. The chain recombines TRBV5-1 with TRBJ2-7; D uncertain. Trimming removed 1 base from V and 6 bases from J, with 11 bases in between. Germline-derived CDR1 and CDR2 are SGHRS and YFSETQ. The CDR3 is 13 residues long. For the CDR3, the DNA is TGCGCCAGCAGCTTGATTTTAGGGTCCGAGCAGTACTTC. Protein sequence: CASSLILGSEQYF. The full variable domain, its missing parts supplied by reference TRBV5-1 and TRBJ2-7, is KAGVTQTPRYLIKTRGQQVTLSCSPISGHRSVSWYQQTPGQGLQFLFEYFSETQRNKGNFPGRFSGRQFSNSRSEMNVSTLELGDSALYLCASSLILGSEQYFGPGTRLTVT.

J is TRBJ2-3 and V is TRBV4-2; 8 bases align to TRBD2. V trimming: 0 bases; J trimming: 2 bases; junction bases outside the gene matches: 7. Per the germline V gene, CDR1 is LGHNA and CDR2 is YNFKEQ. The CDR3 loop spans 17 amino acids. The CDR3: CASSQDGGRSTTDTQYF. In DNA form, the CDR3 reads TGTGCCAGCAGCCAAGACGGCGGGAGGTCTACCACAGATACGCAGTATTTT.